The subject of this entry is one T cell receptor (beta chain). This CDR3 contains 15 residues. Looked up from germline, CDR1 is MNHEY and CDR2 is SVGEGT. Between the trimmed V and J ends, which lost 5 bases and 2 bases, there was a span of 15 bases. Under the authors' procedure: From reference gene primer amplification, estimates of nucleated cell counts were derived. Generated by immunoSEQ multiplex PCR, the TCRdb table keeps only in-frame clones and is missing some. The D gene and trimming were derived from the DNA, and the V and J assignments and clone size from that table. This sample has over 70,000 clones; approximately 86% occur once, and the top ten carry 15% to 20%. The sample belongs to a study of blood T cell repertoires in COVID-19. Study-wide context: Acute and convalescent COVID-19 specimens originated in the United States, Italy and Spain. The analysed material was cDNA or gDNA that came from T cells, B-cell-depleted T cells, or PBMCs.

The chain links TRBV6-2 or TRBV6-3 to TRBJ1-2; D perhaps matches TRBD1 (5 bases). This clonotype was obtained from a human donor in a cohort sampled during active COVID-19. Sequencing was carried out using peripheral blood. The CDR3 bases are TGTGCCAGCAGTCCGCGGGGACGGGGGAACTATGGCTACACCTTC. Translating it yields CASSPRGRGNYGYTF.